This T cell receptor beta chain was sequenced in a study of early T cells in non-severe SARS-CoV-2 infection. This clonotype was observed many times. Trimming took 3 bases from V and 6 from J; bases not matched to a gene: 4. Germline CDR1 is SGHNT and CDR2 is YYREEE (reference sequence). The CDR3 covers 16 residues. Via MiXCR, TCRdb re-called the 5' RACE reads, giving one row per CDR3 protein. The sample shows about 56,000 distinct CDR3 sequences, roughly a tenth of them seen only once. The chain carries TRBV5-4 and TRBJ2-2, with 14 bases that match TRBD2. The sequence was obtained from an adult who was a healthcare worker with PCR-confirmed SARS-CoV-2 infection or an uninfected control (not recorded which). The sequenced sample consisted of whole blood. The CDR3 nucleotides are TGTGCCAGCAGCTCAGGGACTAGCGGGAGTCCCGGGGAGCTGTTTTTT. As protein: CASSSGTSGSPGELFF. The full variable domain, rest sourced from reference TRBV5-4 and TRBJ2-2, is ETGVTQSPTHLIKTRGQQVTLRCSSQSGHNTVSWYQQALGQGPQFIFQYYREEENGRGNFPPRFSGLQFPNYSSELNVNALELDDSALYLCASSSGTSGSPGELFFGEGSRLTVL.